This T cell receptor (beta chain) was found in a study of T-cell memory formation after mild COVID-19. This clonotype has just one count. With 3 bases removed from V and 3 bases from J, the gap between germline ends came to 9 bases. The CDR3 length is 13 residues. TCR alpha and TCR beta cDNA libraries carrying sample barcodes and UMIs were produced by 5'RACE using constant-segment primers. TCRdb recomputed calls from the 5' RACE reads with MiXCR, one row per CDR3 protein. This table holds 270,000 or so distinct CDR3 sequences, over 15% found once. The sequence was obtained from a man between 18 and 29 years old who had mild COVID-19 (a few samples of this study predate the infection). Cell type and time point are not known. The chain combines TRBV12-3 or TRBV12-4 with TRBJ2-7, with D tentatively TRBD2 (5 bases). The sequenced sample consisted of PBMCs or a T cell subset sorted from them (not recorded which). CDR3 coding DNA: TGTGCCAGCAGTTTCGGGGTTGTCTACGAGCAGTACTTC. It yields the protein CASSFGVVYEQYF.